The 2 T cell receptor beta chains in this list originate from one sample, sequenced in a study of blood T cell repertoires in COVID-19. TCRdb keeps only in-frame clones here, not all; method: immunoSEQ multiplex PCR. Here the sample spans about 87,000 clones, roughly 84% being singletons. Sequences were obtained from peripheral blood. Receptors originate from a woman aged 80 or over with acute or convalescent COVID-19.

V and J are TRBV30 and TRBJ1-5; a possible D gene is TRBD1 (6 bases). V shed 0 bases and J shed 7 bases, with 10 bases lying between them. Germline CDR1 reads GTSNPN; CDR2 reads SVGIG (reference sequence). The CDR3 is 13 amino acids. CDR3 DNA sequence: TGTGCCTGGAGTGTTTATCAGGGGCAGCCCCAGCATTTT. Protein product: CAWSVYQGQPQHF.

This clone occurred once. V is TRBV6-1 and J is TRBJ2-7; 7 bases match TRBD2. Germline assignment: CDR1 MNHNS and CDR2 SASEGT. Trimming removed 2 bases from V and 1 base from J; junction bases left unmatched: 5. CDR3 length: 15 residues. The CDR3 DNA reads TGTGCCAGCAGTGAATGGCTAGCGGATTCCTACGAGCAGTACTTC. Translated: CASSEWLADSYEQYF.